The present entry profiles one T cell receptor beta chain with its context. This sample is drawn from a study of blood T cell repertoires in COVID-19. Whole-study context: Both acute and convalescent COVID-19 samples were obtained from the United States, Italy and Spain.

Generated by immunoSEQ multiplex PCR, the TCRdb table keeps only in-frame clones and is missing some. The sample records 150,000 to 200,000 clones, about 86% being singletons. V dropped 5 bases and J dropped 1 base, with 8 bases sitting between them. Germline V gene data show CDR1 as SEHNR and CDR2 as FQNEAQ (reference sequence). There are 13 residues in the CDR3. This chain joins TRBV7-9 and TRBJ1-1; D is undetermined. The source of this sequence is a human donor with acute or convalescent COVID-19. The donor label of this sample is uncertain. Sequencing was done on a sample of peripheral blood. The CDR3 loop is CASSTVPNTEAFF. CDR3 DNA sequence: TGTGCCAGCAGCACTGTCCCGAACACTGAAGCTTTCTTT.